What follows are 25 T cell receptor beta chains derived from one specimen sequenced in a study of T cell responses to AZD1222 COVID-19 vaccine. This table comes from immunoSEQ multiplex PCR, and its TCRdb copy is limited to in-frame clones, with some not included. The table shows roughly 130,000 clones, with roughly 85% occurring only once. Here the sequenced sample was peripheral blood, taken on day 0 of AZD1222 vaccination. These receptors all stem from an adult in good health.

The chain couples TRBV7-9 to TRBJ1-2; possibly TRBD1 for D (5 bases). With 5 bases removed from V and 4 bases from J, the gap between germline ends came to 17 bases. The CDR3 is made up of 15 amino acids. Germline CDR1 reads SEHNR; CDR2 reads FQNEAQ (reference sequence). Here the CDR3 DNA reads TGTGCCAGCAGCCCTCTCCGACAGTCTAGCTATGGCTACACCTTC. Amino acid sequence: CASSPLRQSSYGYTF.

This clone was seen a few times. This chain links TRBV11-3 with TRBJ2-1, with 16 positions matching TRBD2. The CDR3 runs to 18 residues. The J segment lost 7 bases and the V segment lost 4 bases, leaving 10 bases of the junction unmatched. The germline gives CDR1 SGHNT, CDR2 YENEEA. The CDR3 loop reads CASSSAGTSGGGRNEQFF. The CDR3 bases are TGTGCCAGCAGCTCAGCCGGGACTAGCGGGGGGGGTAGGAATGAGCAGTTCTTC.

This rearrangement joins TRBV9 to TRBJ2-1; either TRBD1 or TRBD2 may supply D (5 bases each). V was cut by 4 bases and J by 12 bases, with 14 bases left in between. CDR1 and CDR2 from the germline V gene are SGDLS and YYNGEE. The CDR3 loop spans 12 amino acids. The CDR3 DNA follows: TGTGCCAGCAGCCCCCAGGGTGGGGGGCAGTTCTTC. The encoded protein is CASSPQGGGQFF.

V and J are TRBV12-5 and TRBJ2-3, with a weak D call TRBD2 (6 bases). CDR3 length: 14 amino acids. Trimming took off 5 bases at V and 1 base at J, with 10 bases between the two ends. Germline lookup yields CDR1 LGHNT and CDR2 FRNRAP. The CDR3 region is CASGRDLGTDTQYF. The CDR3 coding sequence is TGTGCTAGTGGTCGGGACTTGGGCACAGATACGCAGTATTTT.

The CDR3 DNA is TGCGCCAGCAGCCTATTACATCCCACAGGTTACAATGAGCAGTTCTTC. It specifies CASSLLHPTGYNEQFF. The chain uses TRBV4-1 and TRBJ2-1; tentative D call: TRBD1 (5 bases). Germline-derived CDR1 and CDR2 are MGHRA and YSYEKL. The CDR3 runs to 16 residues. Trimming took off 4 bases at V and 4 bases at J, with 17 bases between the two ends.

This chain's CDR3 is CASVSRGGYTF. In DNA form, the CDR3 reads TGTGCCAGCGTTTCCAGGGGTGGCTACACCTTC. The chain carries TRBV6-5 and TRBJ1-2, with D tentatively TRBD1 (6 bases). The CDR3 consists of 11 residues. Germline V lookup: CDR1 MNHEY, CDR2 SVGAGI. Trimming shortened V by 8 bases and J by 7 bases, and 11 bases separated the two germline ends.

The chain couples TRBV11-1 to TRBJ1-6; weak D call: TRBD1 (6 bases). There are 14 residues in the CDR3. V was pared by 5 bases and J by 6 bases, with 11 bases between. Germline CDR1 and CDR2: SGHAT and FQDESV (reference sequence). The CDR3 region is CASSRTVFNSPLHF. CDR3 nucleotides: TGTGCCAGCAGCCGGACAGTATTTAATTCACCCCTCCACTTT.

The V call is TRBV2, the J call TRBJ2-1; 10 positions match TRBD2. Germline CDR1 SNHLY, CDR2 FYNNEI. CDR3 size: 14 residues. Unmatched junction bases numbered 5, after V lost 4 bases and J lost 8 bases. The CDR3 coding sequence is TGTGCCAGCAGTGCGAGCGGGAGGGCGGATGAGCAGTTCTTC. Its translation is CASSASGRADEQFF.

The rearrangement uses TRBV24-1 and TRBJ1-5; D is perhaps TRBD1 (5 bases). Trimming shortened V by 3 bases and J by 6 bases, and 14 bases separated the two germline ends. There are 15 residues in the CDR3. Germline lookup yields CDR1 KGHDR and CDR2 SFDVKD. The CDR3 sequence is CATSDRQGTAQPQHF. DNA for the CDR3: TGTGCCACCAGTGATCGGCAGGGAACAGCTCAGCCCCAGCATTTT.

The chain uses TRBV3-1 (or the pseudogene TRBV3-2) and TRBJ1-2, with TRBD1 as a possible D gene (5 bases). There are 17 residues in the CDR3. CDR1 is LGHDT and CDR2 is YNNKEL in the germline V gene (reference sequence). With 0 bases removed from V and 6 bases from J, the gap between germline ends came to 20 bases. CDR3 amino acids: CASSQEGVRPYLHGYTF. CDR3 DNA sequence: TGTGCCAGCAGCCAAGAAGGGGTCAGGCCCTACCTGCATGGCTACACCTTC.

This clone was seen a handful of times. The chain is built from TRBV28 and TRBJ1-3; 9 nucleotides line up with TRBD1. The germline CDR1 and CDR2 sequences are MDHEN and SYDVKM. With 7 bases clipped from V and 5 bases from J, the junction kept 6 bases outside the gene matches. CDR3 length: 14 amino acids. This CDR3 reads CASTGTGRRNTIYF. CDR3 DNA sequence: TGTGCCAGCACCGGGACAGGGAGAAGAAACACCATATATTTT.

For this clone: A single base separates this from a much larger clone, so it may be a read error. Distinct nucleotide sequences in the sample also encode this CDR3. The gene calls are TRBV7-2 and TRBJ1-2, with a tentative D call TRBD1 (6 bases). CDR1 SGHTA and CDR2 FQGNSA come from the germline V gene. V was shortened by 5 bases and J by 2 bases, with 12 bases between the two germline ends. The CDR3 is 14 amino acids. The CDR3 DNA reads as TGTGCCAGCAGCCCCCGAGACAGGAACTATGGCTACACCTTC. It specifies CASSPRDRNYGYTF. The whole variable domain, remainder taken from reference TRBV7-2 and TRBJ1-2, is GAGVSQSPSNKVTEKGKDVELRCDPISGHTALYWYRQSLGQGLEFLIYFQGNSAPDKSGLPSDRFSAERTGGSVSTLTIQRTQQEDSAVYLCASSPRDRNYGYTFGSGTRLTVV.

The V and J genes are TRBV7-9 and TRBJ2-1; D is unclear. CDR1 is SEHNR and CDR2 is FQNEAQ in the germline V gene (reference sequence). This CDR3 spans 13 amino acids. Trimming shortened V by 3 bases and J by 8 bases, and 11 bases separated the two germline ends. The CDR3 DNA reads TGTGCCAGCAGCTTCCCCCTAAGCTATGAGCAGTTCTTC. Amino acid sequence: CASSFPLSYEQFF.

This clone was observed a few times. The chain is built from TRBV4-2 and TRBJ2-5; the match to TRBD1 covers 8 bases. Germline CDR1 is LGHNA and CDR2 is YNFKEQ. This CDR3 is built from 16 residues. V shed 0 bases and J 4 bases; nucleotides not matched to a gene: 7. The CDR3 here is CASSQETQGGGETQYF. The CDR3 nucleotides are TGTGCCAGCAGCCAAGAGACACAGGGGGGAGGAGAGACCCAGTACTTC.

The chain uses TRBV7-2 and TRBJ2-7; 7 bases agree with TRBD2. The CDR3 covers 15 residues. V lost 3 bases, J lost 7 bases, and 12 bases stayed unmatched. CDR1 and CDR2 from the germline V gene are SGHTA and FQGNSA. Here the CDR3 DNA reads TGTGCCAGCAGCTTGGGGGGAGGGCCCTCCCTAGAGCAGTACTTC. Its translation is CASSLGGGPSLEQYF.

The table lists this clone with a count of one. The chain recombines TRBV5-1 with TRBJ1-2; the D gene is possibly TRBD1 (6 bases). Germline CDR1 and CDR2: SGHRS and YFSETQ. V was pared by 4 bases and J by 12 bases, with 16 bases between. This CDR3 region has 12 residues. The CDR3 bases are TGCGCCAGCAGCCCTGAGGCCGGGACAAACACCTTC. Protein sequence: CASSPEAGTNTF.

The V and J genes are TRBV7-3 and TRBJ2-2, with 10 bases that match TRBD2. With V trimmed by 1 base and J by 7 bases, 9 bases remained unmatched. The CDR3 loop spans 17 amino acids. CDR1 is SGHTA, CDR2 FQGTGA, per germline. The CDR3 spells CASSLIGAGGPNGELFF. The CDR3 DNA follows: TGTGCCAGCAGCTTAATTGGAGCGGGAGGGCCAAACGGGGAGCTGTTTTTT. The full variable domain, with the rest looked up from reference TRBV7-3 and TRBJ2-2, is GAGVSQTPSNKVTEKGKYVELRCDPISGHTALYWYRQSLGQGPEFLIYFQGTGAADDSGLPNDRFFAVRPEGSVSTLKIQRTERGDSAVYLCASSLIGAGGPNGELFFGEGSRLTVL.

V usage is TRBV11-2 and J usage is TRBJ2-7; TRBD1 agrees at 9 bases. The V segment lost 5 bases and the J segment 3 bases; nucleotides outside the gene matches: 5. The CDR3 length is 14 residues. Germline-derived CDR1 and CDR2 are SGHAT and FQNNGV. CDR3 bases: TGTGCCAGCAGCCCCGGGACAGGGAACTACGAGCAGTACTTC. Its protein is CASSPGTGNYEQYF.

The chain combines TRBV10-3 with TRBJ2-7, with 12 bases that match TRBD2. The CDR3 totals 14 residues. Germline-derived CDR1 and CDR2 are ENHRY and SYGVKD. Trimming took 5 bases from V and 4 from J; bases not matched to a gene: 3. CDR3 sequence reads: CAISTGTSGYEQYF. The CDR3 DNA reads TGTGCCATCAGTACCGGGACTAGCGGGTACGAGCAGTACTTC.

The chain recombines TRBV19 with TRBJ2-7; D may correspond to TRBD1 or TRBD2 (5 bases each). CDR3 size: 14 residues. Per the germline V gene, CDR1 is LNHDA and CDR2 is SQIVND (reference sequence). The ends were cut back, 5 bases at V and 0 bases at J, with 11 bases in the middle. Here the CDR3 DNA reads TGTGCCAGTAGTCCCGGGACGCCCTCCTACGAGCAGTACTTC. This translates into CASSPGTPSYEQYF.

The CDR3 DNA is TGTGCCAGTAGTAAGGCGGGAGGAAATCAGCCCCAGCATTTT. It translates to CASSKAGGNQPQHF. The rearrangement links TRBV19 to TRBJ1-5; no firm D call. V gave up 4 bases and J gave up 4 bases, with 11 bases separating them. The CDR3 totals 14 residues. Germline-derived CDR1 and CDR2 are LNHDA and SQIVND (reference sequence).

The chain couples TRBV7-2 to TRBJ1-1; D uncertain. V gave up 1 base and J gave up 2 bases, with 5 bases separating them. Germline values: CDR1 SGHTA, CDR2 FQGNSA. The CDR3 loop spans 13 amino acids. The CDR3 is CASSLGQNTEAFF. For the CDR3, the DNA is TGTGCCAGCAGCTTAGGGCAAAACACTGAAGCTTTCTTT.

This clone was counted a few times. The V call is TRBV5-4, the J call TRBJ1-2; 8 nucleotides agree with TRBD1. CDR3 length: 14 amino acids. Per the germline V gene, CDR1 is SGHNT and CDR2 is YYREEE (reference sequence). Losses at the gene ends were 4 bases for V and 4 bases for J; bases not matched to a gene: 6. Written as DNA, the CDR3 is TGTGCCAGCAGCCCGTCAGACAGGGGCTATGGCTACACCTTC. Amino acid sequence: CASSPSDRGYGYTF.

This clone was observed a handful of times. The chain is built from TRBV11-3 and TRBJ1-1; 8 positions agree with TRBD1. The CDR3 consists of 15 residues. The V gene end was trimmed by 5 bases and the J gene end by 0 bases; junction bases not matched to a gene: 5. CDR1 is SGHNT, CDR2 YENEEA, per germline. The CDR3 bases are TGTGCCAGCAGCCGCGGGACAGGTTTGAACACTGAAGCTTTCTTT. Translated: CASSRGTGLNTEAFF.

This clone was seen only a few times. The chain couples TRBV19 to TRBJ1-6; 7 positions match TRBD1. V shed 3 bases, J shed 0 bases, and the junction held 2 bases outside the gene matches. Germline loops: CDR1 LNHDA, CDR2 SQIVND (reference sequence). The CDR3 totals 16 residues. CDR3 nucleotides: TGTGCCAGTAGTATGCGGGACAGCTCCTATAATTCACCCCTCCACTTT. Its translation: CASSMRDSSYNSPLHF.